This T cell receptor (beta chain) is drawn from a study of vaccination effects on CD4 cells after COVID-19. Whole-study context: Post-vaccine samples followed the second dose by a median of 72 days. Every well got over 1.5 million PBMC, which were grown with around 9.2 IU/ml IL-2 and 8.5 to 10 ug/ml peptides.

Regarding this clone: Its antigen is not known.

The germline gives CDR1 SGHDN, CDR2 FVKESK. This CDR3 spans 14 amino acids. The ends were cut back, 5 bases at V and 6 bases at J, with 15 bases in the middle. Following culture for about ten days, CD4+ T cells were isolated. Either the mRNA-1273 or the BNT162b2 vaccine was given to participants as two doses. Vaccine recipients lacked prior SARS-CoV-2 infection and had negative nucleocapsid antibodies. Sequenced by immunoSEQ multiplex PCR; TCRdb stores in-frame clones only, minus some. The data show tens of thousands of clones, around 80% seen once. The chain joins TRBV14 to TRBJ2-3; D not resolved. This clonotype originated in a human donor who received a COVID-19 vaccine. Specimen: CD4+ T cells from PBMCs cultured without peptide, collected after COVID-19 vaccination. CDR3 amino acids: CASSWGPGDDTQYF. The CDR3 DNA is TGTGCCAGCAGCTGGGGTCCAGGCGACGATACGCAGTATTTT.